The sequence of this T cell receptor beta chain was determined in a study of T cells in Graves' hyperthyroidism and ophthalmopathy. Study information: Peripheral blood was obtained at initial diagnosis, preceding any treatment. Notes on the study in general: Expanded thyroid clonotypes (above 0.001) were mostly also found in blood.

Trimming took off 4 bases at V and 2 bases at J, with 12 bases between the two ends. Germline values: CDR1 SGHAT, CDR2 FQNNGV. This CDR3 is 15 amino acids long. RNA transcripts served as the template for amplifying TCR beta CDR3 regions. The HTBI set primed first-round TCR CDR3 RT-PCR. Via MiXCR, TCRdb re-called the multiplex PCR reads, giving one row per CDR3 protein. Among under 350,000 distinct CDR3 sequences listed, 15% to 20% were seen once. Patients between 18 and 65 years old had hyperthyroidism, newly diagnosed and lasting under 2 months. Clinical symptoms, serum thyroxine, TRAb, thyroid ultrasound and orbital computed tomography informed diagnoses. Comments on this clonotype: Its antigen is still unknown.

This sequence joins TRBV11-2 and TRBJ2-1, with unresolved D. Specimen: blood. The clonotype was recovered from a woman in her forties or fifties with Graves' hyperthyroidism. CDR3: CASSSPRAAYNEQFF. The CDR3 DNA sequence: TGTGCCAGCAGCTCGCCAAGGGCCGCCTACAATGAGCAGTTCTTC. Supplemented by reference TRBV11-2 and TRBJ2-1, the full variable domain reads EAGVAQSPRYKIIEKRQSVAFWCNPISGHATLYWYQQILGQGPKLLIQFQNNGVVDDSQLPKDRFSAERLKGVDSTLKIQPAKLEDSAVYLCASSSPRAAYNEQFFGPGTRLTVL.